This is a list of T cell receptor beta chains from one sample in a study of vaccination effects on CD4 cells after COVID-19. Which antigens these TCRs recognize remains unknown. The table came from immunoSEQ multiplex PCR; TCRdb's copy has only in-frame clones and leaves some out. Here the sample spans about 24,000 clones, 70% to 80% being singletons. Here the sequenced sample was CD4+ T cells from PBMCs cultured with HCoV-OC43 spike peptides, taken before COVID-19 vaccination. These receptors all come from a human donor who received a COVID-19 vaccine. Each CDR3 is given with its conserved first and last residue. D genes are given only for firm matches. Size values are once, few and many counts, or a class for expanded clones, and some rows have none.

j_call clone_size d_call v_call cdr3_aa cdr3_nt
TRBJ1-2 . . TRBV11-2 CASSFLGGGYTF TGTGCCAGCAGCTTTCTGGGCGGAGGCTACACCTTC
TRBJ2-1 . . TRBV5-1 CASSLVGDPTNEQFF TGCGCCAGCAGCTTGGTCGGGGATCCAACCAATGAGCAGTTCTTC
TRBJ2-1 . . TRBV5-6 CASSLRTTTYNEQFF TGTGCCAGCAGCTTACGGACTACCACCTACAATGAGCAGTTCTTC
TRBJ2-4 . . TRBV11-1 CASSFKGVDIQYF TGTGCCAGCAGCTTTAAGGGAGTGGACATTCAGTACTTC
TRBJ2-3 . TRBD2 TRBV6-1 CASSELAGGEDTQYF TGTGCCAGCAGTGAACTAGCGGGAGGGGAAGATACGCAGTATTTT
TRBJ1-1 . . TRBV10-1 CASLSSAGTEAFF TGCGCCAGCCTTTCCTCGGCTGGCACTGAAGCTTTCTTT
TRBJ1-1 . TRBD1 TRBV29-1 CSVTRQGSTEAFF TGCAGCGTAACAAGACAGGGATCAACTGAAGCTTTCTTT
TRBJ1-2 . . TRBV25-1 CASSPRVNYGYTF TGTGCCAGCTCCCCGAGGGTAAACTATGGCTACACCTTC
TRBJ2-4 . TRBD2 TRBV19 CASSIDRGLAGGTPKNIQYF TGTGCCAGTAGTATAGACCGAGGACTAGCGGGAGGAACGCCCAAAAACATTCAGTACTTC
TRBJ2-7 . . TRBV6-2/TRBV6-3 CASSYLAGLEQYF TGTGCCAGCAGTTATCTGGCCGGTCTCGAGCAGTACTTC
TRBJ1-2 . TRBD1 TRBV5-4 CASSGRGTGDGYGYTF TGTGCCAGCAGCGGACGCGGGACAGGGGACGGCTATGGCTACACCTTC
TRBJ1-3 . . TRBV11-3 CASSFGYSSGNTIYF TGTGCCAGCAGCTTTGGGTATTCCTCTGGAAACACCATATATTTT
TRBJ2-5 . . TRBV9 CASSGSWENQETQYF TGTGCCAGCAGCGGATCTTGGGAAAACCAAGAGACCCAGTACTTC
TRBJ1-6 . . TRBV5-1 CASSLEAENSPLHF TGCGCCAGCAGCTTGGAGGCAGAAAATTCACCCCTCCACTTT
TRBJ1-3 . TRBD1 TRBV25-1 CASTGDRSYSGNTIYF TGTGCCAGCACCGGGGACAGAAGTTACTCTGGAAACACCATATATTTT
TRBJ2-1 few TRBD2 TRBV11-2 CASSLVFGTGGSYNEQFF TGTGCCAGCAGCTTAGTGTTTGGAACGGGGGGCTCCTACAATGAGCAGTTCTTC
TRBJ1-2 few TRBD1 TRBV5-1 CASSLVGQGADYGYTF TGCGCCAGCAGCTTGGTGGGACAGGGGGCTGACTATGGCTACACCTTC
TRBJ1-2 . . TRBV6-1 CASSENPLRGYTF TGTGCCAGCAGTGAAAACCCACTAAGGGGCTACACCTTC
TRBJ2-1 . TRBD2 TRBV11-2 CASSTSAGVVYNEQFF TGTGCCAGCAGCACATCAGCGGGGGTTGTCTACAATGAGCAGTTCTTC
TRBJ2-7 . TRBD1 TRBV7-2 CASTARDRTYEQYF TGTGCCAGCACCGCACGGGACAGAACCTACGAGCAGTACTTC
TRBJ1-3 once . TRBV29-1 CSADPGAGNTIYF TGCAGCGCGGACCCTGGGGCTGGAAACACCATATATTTT
TRBJ2-5 few TRBD1 TRBV11-3 CASSRDRGFQETQYF TGTGCCAGCAGCCGGGACAGGGGTTTCCAAGAGACCCAGTACTTC
TRBJ2-1 . TRBD2 TRBV7-9 CASSPGGSLWNEQFF TGTGCCAGCAGCCCCGGGGGGAGCCTTTGGAATGAGCAGTTCTTC
TRBJ2-5 . . TRBV6-2/TRBV6-3 CASSYTFGRQETQYF TGTGCCAGCAGTTATACCTTCGGGAGACAAGAGACCCAGTACTTC
TRBJ1-6 . . TRBV5-1 CASSPGGAENSPLHF TGCGCCAGCAGCCCTGGGGGCGCGGAGAATTCACCCCTCCACTTT